This T cell receptor (beta chain) was retrieved from a study of cytomegalovirus exposure and HLA in healthy donors. Study-level results: A later look showed TCR association rates differing by HLA locus, highest for DRB1 and lowest for HLA-C.

The CDR3 has 13 amino acids. Germline CDR1 is SGHTA and CDR2 is FQGNSA. Trimming removed 2 bases from V and 7 bases from J, with 9 bases in between. This clone came up a few times. The target antigen is unknown. The PCR was carried out with 60 Vbeta primers and 13 Jbeta primers. Clones were read by immunoSEQ multiplex PCR, and TCRdb kept only the in-frame ones, dropping some. The table records roughly 190,000 clones, over 75% of them present only once. The clonotype was recovered from a man in his fifties or sixties in good health and CMV-seronegative. The chain employs TRBV7-2 and TRBJ1-5; unclear D gene. The specimen sequenced was PBMCs. CDR3 loop: CASSLSPTQPQHF. The CDR3 DNA reads TGTGCCAGCAGCTTAAGCCCTACCCAGCCCCAGCATTTT.